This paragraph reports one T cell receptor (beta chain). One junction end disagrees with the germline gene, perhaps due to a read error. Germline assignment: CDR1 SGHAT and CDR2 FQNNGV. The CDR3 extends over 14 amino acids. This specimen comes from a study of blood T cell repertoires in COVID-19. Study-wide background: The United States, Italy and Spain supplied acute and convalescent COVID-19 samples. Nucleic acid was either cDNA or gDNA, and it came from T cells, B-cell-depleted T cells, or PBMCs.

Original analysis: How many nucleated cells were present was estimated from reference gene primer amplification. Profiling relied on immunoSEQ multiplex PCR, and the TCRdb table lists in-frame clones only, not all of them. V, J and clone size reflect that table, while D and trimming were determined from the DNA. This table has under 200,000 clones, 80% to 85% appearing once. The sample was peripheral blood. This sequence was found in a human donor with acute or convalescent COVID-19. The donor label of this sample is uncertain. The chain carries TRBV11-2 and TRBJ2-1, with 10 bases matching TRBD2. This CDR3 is CASTLAGGYNEQFF. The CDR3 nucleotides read TGTGCCAGCACCTTAGCGGGAGGCTACAATGAGCAGTTCTTC. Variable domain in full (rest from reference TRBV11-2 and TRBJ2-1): EAGVAQSPRYKIIEKRQSVAFWCNPISGHATLYWYQQILGQGPKLLIQFQNNGVVDDSQLPKDRFSAERLKGVDSTLKIQPAKLEDSAVYLCASTLAGGYNEQFFGPGTRLTVL.